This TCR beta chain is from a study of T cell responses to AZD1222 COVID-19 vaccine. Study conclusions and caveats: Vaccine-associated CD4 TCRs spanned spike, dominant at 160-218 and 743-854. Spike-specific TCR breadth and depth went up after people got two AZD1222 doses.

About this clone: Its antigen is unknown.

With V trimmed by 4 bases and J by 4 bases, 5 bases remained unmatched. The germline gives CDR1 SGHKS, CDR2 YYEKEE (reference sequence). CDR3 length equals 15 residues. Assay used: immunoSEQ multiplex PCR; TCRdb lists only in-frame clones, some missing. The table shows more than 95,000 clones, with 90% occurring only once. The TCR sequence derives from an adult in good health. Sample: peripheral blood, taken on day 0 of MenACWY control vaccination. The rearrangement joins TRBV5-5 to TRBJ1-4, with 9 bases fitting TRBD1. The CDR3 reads CASSATGGLNEKLFF. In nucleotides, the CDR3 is TGTGCCAGCAGCGCGACAGGGGGTCTTAATGAAAAACTGTTTTTT.